The rows below give T cell receptor beta chains drawn from one sample of a study of cytotoxic CD8 clonotypes in ibrutinib-treated CLL. Sequencing was performed with immunoSEQ multiplex PCR; in TCRdb, only in-frame clones are kept and a portion is missing. This sample has 200,000 to 250,000 clones, with 79% found just once. The input for sequencing was PBMCs, taken after 12 months of ibrutinib treatment. The receptors stem from a human donor with chronic lymphocytic leukemia. The CDR3 runs from the conserved cysteine through the conserved F or W. The D gene is left open where the match is weak. Rows may omit the clone size; those that give it use once, few, many or a size class.

CDR3 protein: CATSSTRDRRHF
CDR3 DNA: TGTGCCACCAGCAGCACCCGGGACAGGCGTCACTTC
J gene: TRBJ2-5
D gene: TRBD1
V gene: TRBV15
clone size: .

CDR3 protein: CASSQPTAGVSYEQYF
CDR3 DNA: TGCGCCAGCAGCCAGCCCACCGCGGGAGTAAGCTACGAGCAGTACTTC
J gene: TRBJ2-7
D gene: TRBD2
V gene: TRBV4-1
clone size: .

CDR3 protein: CSVVTPYEQYF
CDR3 DNA: TGCAGCGTTGTGACCCCCTACGAGCAGTACTTC
J gene: TRBJ2-7
D gene: .
V gene: TRBV29-1
clone size: .

CDR3 protein: CASSPQGPTQYF
CDR3 DNA: TGTGCCAGCTCACCACAGGGTCCCACCCAGTACTTC
J gene: TRBJ2-5
D gene: .
V gene: TRBV18
clone size: once

CDR3 protein: CASTVGGQNTGELFF
CDR3 DNA: TGTGCCAGCACCGTTGGGGGGCAGAACACCGGGGAGCTGTTTTTT
J gene: TRBJ2-2
D gene: .
V gene: TRBV9
clone size: .

CDR3 protein: CASVFTDMQYF
CDR3 DNA: TGTGCCAGTGTTTTCACAGATATGCAGTATTTT
J gene: TRBJ2-3
D gene: .
V gene: TRBV2
clone size: .

CDR3 protein: CASSSPEAQAPGELFF
CDR3 DNA: TGTGCCAGCAGCTCCCCGGAGGCTCAAGCTCCCGGGGAGCTGTTTTTT
J gene: TRBJ2-2
D gene: .
V gene: TRBV9
clone size: .

CDR3 protein: CASSHIRGPDAGELFF
CDR3 DNA: TGTGCCAGCAGCCACATCAGGGGGCCGGACGCCGGGGAGCTGTTTTTT
J gene: TRBJ2-2
D gene: TRBD1
V gene: TRBV7-6
clone size: few

CDR3 protein: CASREGQDTQYF
CDR3 DNA: TGCGCCAGCAGGGAAGGGCAAGATACGCAGTATTTT
J gene: TRBJ2-3
D gene: .
V gene: TRBV5-1
clone size: .

CDR3 protein: CASSAGQKNQPQHF
CDR3 DNA: TGTGCCAGCAGCGCCGGACAGAAAAATCAGCCCCAGCATTTT
J gene: TRBJ1-5
D gene: .
V gene: TRBV25-1
clone size: .

CDR3 protein: CASSTWTGSRPRQPQHF
CDR3 DNA: TGTGCCAGTAGTACCTGGACAGGGAGTAGGCCACGGCAGCCCCAGCATTTT
J gene: TRBJ1-5
D gene: TRBD1
V gene: TRBV19
clone size: .

CDR3 protein: CASKVEVGQPQHF
CDR3 DNA: TGTGCCAGCAAAGTGGAGGTTGGTCAGCCCCAGCATTTT
J gene: TRBJ1-5
D gene: .
V gene: TRBV2
clone size: .

CDR3 protein: CASSLVLTSGSTDTQYF
CDR3 DNA: TGTGCCAGCAGCTTGGTACTGACTAGCGGGAGCACAGATACGCAGTATTTT
J gene: TRBJ2-3
D gene: TRBD2
V gene: TRBV5-4
clone size: .

CDR3 protein: CASSTPRGAAKVNEQFF
CDR3 DNA: TGTGCCAGTAGTACCCCTCGGGGTGCGGCAAAAGTCAATGAGCAGTTCTTC
J gene: TRBJ2-1
D gene: .
V gene: TRBV19
clone size: many

CDR3 protein: CAIRQGGFGYTF
CDR3 DNA: TGTGCTATTCGCCAGGGAGGATTTGGCTACACCTTC
J gene: TRBJ1-2
D gene: .
V gene: TRBV19
clone size: few

CDR3 protein: CAISARLNQETQYF
CDR3 DNA: TGTGCCATCAGTGCCCGGCTGAACCAAGAGACCCAGTACTTC
J gene: TRBJ2-5
D gene: .
V gene: TRBV10-3
clone size: few

CDR3 protein: CASAGTSSYNEQFF
CDR3 DNA: TGTGCCAGCGCAGGGACTAGCTCCTACAATGAGCAGTTCTTC
J gene: TRBJ2-1
D gene: TRBD2
V gene: TRBV7-9
clone size: .

CDR3 protein: CASSIEWGQFTGELFF
CDR3 DNA: TGTGCCAGTAGTATAGAGTGGGGACAGTTTACCGGGGAGCTGTTTTTT
J gene: TRBJ2-2
D gene: TRBD1
V gene: TRBV19
clone size: .

CDR3 protein: CAWRGDRRREQYF
CDR3 DNA: TGTGCCTGGAGGGGGGACAGGCGGAGGGAGCAGTACTTC
J gene: TRBJ2-7
D gene: TRBD1
V gene: TRBV30
clone size: many

CDR3 protein: CASSQEAGNTIYF
CDR3 DNA: TGTGCCAGCAGCCAAGAGGCTGGAAACACCATATATTTT
J gene: TRBJ1-3
D gene: .
V gene: TRBV14
clone size: .

CDR3 protein: CASSLGGQGSSYNEQFF
CDR3 DNA: TGTGCCAGCAGCTTAGGCGGACAGGGGAGCTCCTACAATGAGCAGTTCTTC
J gene: TRBJ2-1
D gene: TRBD1
V gene: TRBV7-9
clone size: .

CDR3 protein: CASSIQGRRGYGYTF
CDR3 DNA: TGTGCCAGTAGTATCCAAGGGCGGCGGGGCTATGGCTACACCTTC
J gene: TRBJ1-2
D gene: .
V gene: TRBV19
clone size: .

CDR3 protein: CASSGASGPFGYTF
CDR3 DNA: TGTGCCAGCAGTGGGGCTTCGGGGCCCTTTGGCTACACCTTC
J gene: TRBJ1-2
D gene: .
V gene: TRBV25-1
clone size: .

CDR3 protein: CASRSGLAKNIQYF
CDR3 DNA: TGTGCCAGCAGGTCGGGTCTAGCCAAAAACATTCAGTACTTC
J gene: TRBJ2-4
D gene: .
V gene: TRBV2
clone size: .

CDR3 protein: CASSPPHGGETQYF
CDR3 DNA: TGTGCCAGCAGCCCCCCACATGGTGGAGAGACCCAGTACTTC
J gene: TRBJ2-5
D gene: .
V gene: TRBV11-2
clone size: .

CDR3 protein: CASSRTSAGETQYF
CDR3 DNA: TGTGCCAGCAGTAGGACTAGCGCTGGAGAGACCCAGTACTTC
J gene: TRBJ2-5
D gene: TRBD2
V gene: TRBV6-5
clone size: .